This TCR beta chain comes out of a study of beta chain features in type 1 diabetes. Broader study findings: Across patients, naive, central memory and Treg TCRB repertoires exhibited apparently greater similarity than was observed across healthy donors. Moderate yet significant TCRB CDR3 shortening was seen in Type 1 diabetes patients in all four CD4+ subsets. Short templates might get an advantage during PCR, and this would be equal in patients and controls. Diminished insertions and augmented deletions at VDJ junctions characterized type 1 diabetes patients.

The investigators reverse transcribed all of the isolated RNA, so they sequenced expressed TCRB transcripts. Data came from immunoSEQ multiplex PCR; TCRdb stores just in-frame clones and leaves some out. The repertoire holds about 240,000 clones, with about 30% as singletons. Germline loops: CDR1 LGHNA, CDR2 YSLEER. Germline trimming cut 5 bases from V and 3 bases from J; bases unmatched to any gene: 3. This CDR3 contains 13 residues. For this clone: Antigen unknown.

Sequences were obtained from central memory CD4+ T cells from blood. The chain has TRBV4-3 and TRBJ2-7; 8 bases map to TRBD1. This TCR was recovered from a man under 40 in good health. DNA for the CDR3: TGCGCCAGCAGCAGTGGACAGGGCTACGAGCAGTACTTC. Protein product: CASSSGQGYEQYF.